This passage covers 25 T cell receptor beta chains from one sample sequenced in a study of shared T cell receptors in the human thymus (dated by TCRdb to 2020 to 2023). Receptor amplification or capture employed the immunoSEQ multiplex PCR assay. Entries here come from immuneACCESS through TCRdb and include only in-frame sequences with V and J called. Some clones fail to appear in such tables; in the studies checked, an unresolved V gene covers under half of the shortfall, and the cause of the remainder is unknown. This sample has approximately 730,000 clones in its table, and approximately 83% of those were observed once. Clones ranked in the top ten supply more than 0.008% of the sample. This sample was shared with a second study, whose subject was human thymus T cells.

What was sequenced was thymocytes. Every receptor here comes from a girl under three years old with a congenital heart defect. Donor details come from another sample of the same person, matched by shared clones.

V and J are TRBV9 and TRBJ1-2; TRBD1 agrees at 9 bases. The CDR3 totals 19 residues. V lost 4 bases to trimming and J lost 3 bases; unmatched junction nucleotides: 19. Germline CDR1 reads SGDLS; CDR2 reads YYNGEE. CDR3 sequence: CASSPGGQGSTESHYGYTF. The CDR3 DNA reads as TGTGCCAGCAGCCCCGGGGGACAGGGTTCCACCGAAAGTCACTATGGCTACACCTTC.

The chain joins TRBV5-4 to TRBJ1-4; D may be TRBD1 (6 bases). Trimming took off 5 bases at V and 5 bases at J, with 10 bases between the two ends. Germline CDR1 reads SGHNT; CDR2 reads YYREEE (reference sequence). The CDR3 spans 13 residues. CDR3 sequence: CASRGDRNEKLFF. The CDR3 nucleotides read TGTGCCAGCAGGGGAGACAGGAATGAAAAACTGTTTTTT.

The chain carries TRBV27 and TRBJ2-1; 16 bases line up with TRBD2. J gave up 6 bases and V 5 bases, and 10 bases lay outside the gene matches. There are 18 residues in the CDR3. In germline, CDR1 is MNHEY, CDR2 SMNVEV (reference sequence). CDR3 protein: CASSTLPGLAGGRNEQFF. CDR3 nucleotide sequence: TGTGCCAGCAGTACTCTCCCGGGACTAGCGGGGGGGCGCAATGAGCAGTTCTTC.

CDR3 amino acids: CASMPWQGSFYEQYF. CDR3 DNA: TGTGCCAGCATGCCCTGGCAGGGCAGTTTCTACGAGCAGTACTTC. The chain combines TRBV6-1 with TRBJ2-7; D might be TRBD1 (5 bases). In germline, CDR1 is MNHNS, CDR2 SASEGT. The CDR3 spans 15 residues. Trimming left V 7 bases short and J 3 bases short, with 19 bases between.

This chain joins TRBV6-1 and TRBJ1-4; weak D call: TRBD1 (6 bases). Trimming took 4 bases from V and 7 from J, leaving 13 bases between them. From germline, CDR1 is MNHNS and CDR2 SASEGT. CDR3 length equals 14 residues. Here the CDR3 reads CASSVGGAGEKLFF. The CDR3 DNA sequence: TGTGCCAGCAGTGTTGGGGGGGCTGGTGAAAAACTGTTTTTT.

The CDR3 DNA follows: TGTGCCAGCAGTGCCGGGATTACGGTGGACACTGAAGCTTTCTTT. It is translated as CASSAGITVDTEAFF. V usage is TRBV2 and J usage is TRBJ1-1, with D unresolved. V dropped 4 bases and J dropped 3 bases, with 15 bases sitting between them. The CDR3 totals 15 residues. Germline V CDR1 and CDR2: SNHLY, FYNNEI.

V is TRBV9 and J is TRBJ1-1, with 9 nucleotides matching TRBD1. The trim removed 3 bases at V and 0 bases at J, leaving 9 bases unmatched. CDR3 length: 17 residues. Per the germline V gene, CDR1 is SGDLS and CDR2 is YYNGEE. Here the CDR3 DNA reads TGTGCCAGCAGCGCACGGGACAGGGCAATACTGAACACTGAAGCTTTCTTT. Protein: CASSARDRAILNTEAFF.

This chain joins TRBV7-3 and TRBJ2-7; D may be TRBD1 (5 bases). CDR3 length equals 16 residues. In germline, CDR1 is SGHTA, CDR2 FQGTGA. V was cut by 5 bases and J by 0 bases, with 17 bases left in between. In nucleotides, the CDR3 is TGTGCCAGCAGCCCCCGCCCATGGGGCGACTCCTACGAGCAGTACTTC. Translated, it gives CASSPRPWGDSYEQYF.

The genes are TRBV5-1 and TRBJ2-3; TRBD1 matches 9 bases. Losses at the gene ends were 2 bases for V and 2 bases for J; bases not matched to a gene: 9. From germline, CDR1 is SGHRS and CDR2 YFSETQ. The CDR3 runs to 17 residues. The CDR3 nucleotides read TGCGCCAGCAGCTTAATCCCACAGGGGGCACACACAGATACGCAGTATTTT. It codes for CASSLIPQGAHTDTQYF.

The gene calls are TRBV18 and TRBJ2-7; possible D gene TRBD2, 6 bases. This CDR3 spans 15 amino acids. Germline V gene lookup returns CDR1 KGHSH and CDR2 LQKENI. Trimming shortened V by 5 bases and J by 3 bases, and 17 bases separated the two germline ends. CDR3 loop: CASSLWGPGDYEQYF. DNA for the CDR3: TGTGCCAGCTCATTGTGGGGACCGGGAGACTACGAGCAGTACTTC.

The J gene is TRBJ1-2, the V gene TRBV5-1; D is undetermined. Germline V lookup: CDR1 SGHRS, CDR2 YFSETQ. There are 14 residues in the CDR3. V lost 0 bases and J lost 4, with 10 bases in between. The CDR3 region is CASSLDAGGYGYTF. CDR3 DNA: TGCGCCAGCAGCTTGGATGCGGGAGGCTATGGCTACACCTTC.

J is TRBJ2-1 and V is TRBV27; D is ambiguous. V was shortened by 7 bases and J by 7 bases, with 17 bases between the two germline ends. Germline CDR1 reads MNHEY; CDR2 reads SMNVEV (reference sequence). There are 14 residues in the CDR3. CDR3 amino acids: CASTQSPLENEQFF. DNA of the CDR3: TGTGCCAGCACCCAATCCCCTTTAGAAAATGAGCAGTTCTTC.

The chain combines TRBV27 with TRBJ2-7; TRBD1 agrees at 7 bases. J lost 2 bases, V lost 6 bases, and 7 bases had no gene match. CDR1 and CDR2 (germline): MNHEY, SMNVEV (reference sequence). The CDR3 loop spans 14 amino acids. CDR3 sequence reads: CASREQGRAYEQYF. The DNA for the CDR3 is TGTGCCAGCAGGGAACAGGGGCGAGCCTACGAGCAGTACTTC.

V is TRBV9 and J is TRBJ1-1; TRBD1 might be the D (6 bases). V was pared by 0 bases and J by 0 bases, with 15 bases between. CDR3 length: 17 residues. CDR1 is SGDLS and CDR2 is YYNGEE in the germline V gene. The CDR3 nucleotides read TGTGCCAGCAGCGTAGTGCAGGGAGGGGGGATGAACACTGAAGCTTTCTTT. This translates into CASSVVQGGGMNTEAFF.

In nucleotides, the CDR3 is TGTGCCAGCAGTTACTGGACAGGGCTGCTAGAGCCCCAGCATTTT. Translation gives CASSYWTGLLEPQHF. The chain has TRBV6-6 and TRBJ1-5; 8 bases line up with TRBD1. Germline CDR1 reads MNHNY; CDR2 reads SVGAGI (reference sequence). Unmatched junction bases numbered 7, after V lost 1 base and J lost 8 bases. This CDR3 has 15 residues.

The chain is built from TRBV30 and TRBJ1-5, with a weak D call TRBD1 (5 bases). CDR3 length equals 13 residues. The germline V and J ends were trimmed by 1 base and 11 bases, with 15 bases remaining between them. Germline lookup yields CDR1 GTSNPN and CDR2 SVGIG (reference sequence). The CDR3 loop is CAWSESGHAAQHF. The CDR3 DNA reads TGTGCCTGGAGTGAGTCCGGACACGCAGCCCAGCATTTT. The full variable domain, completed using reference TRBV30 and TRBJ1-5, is SQTIHQWPATLVQPVGSPLSLECTVEGTSNPNLYWYRQAAGRGLQLLFYSVGIGQISSEVPQNLSASRPQDRQFILSSKKLLLSDSGFYLCAWSESGHAAQHFGDGTRLSIL.

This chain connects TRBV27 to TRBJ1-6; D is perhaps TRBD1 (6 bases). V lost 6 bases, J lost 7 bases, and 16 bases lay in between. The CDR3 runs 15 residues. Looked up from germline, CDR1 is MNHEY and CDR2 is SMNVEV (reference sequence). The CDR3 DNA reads TGTGCCAGCAGAACAAGGGACAACTTCAATTCACCCCTCCACTTT. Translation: CASRTRDNFNSPLHF.

The CDR3 reads CASSLAGGPYNEQFF. CDR3 DNA sequence: TGTGCCAGCAGTCTAGCGGGGGGGCCCTACAATGAGCAGTTCTTC. The chain links TRBV6-4 to TRBJ2-1, with 12 bases lining up with TRBD2. Unmatched junction bases numbered 1, after V lost 5 bases and J lost 2 bases. CDR1 and CDR2 from the germline V gene are MRHNA and SNTAGT. The CDR3 loop spans 15 amino acids.

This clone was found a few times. CDR3 residues: CASSLVAASGGYQPYNEQFF. The DNA for the CDR3 is TGTGCCAGCAGCTTAGTAGCGGCTAGCGGGGGATACCAACCCTACAATGAGCAGTTCTTC. V usage is TRBV7-6 and J usage is TRBJ2-1; 10 bases map to TRBD2. Germline values: CDR1 SGHVS, CDR2 FNYEAQ. The J segment lost 2 bases and the V segment lost 1 base, leaving 14 bases of the junction unmatched. The CDR3 has 20 amino acids.

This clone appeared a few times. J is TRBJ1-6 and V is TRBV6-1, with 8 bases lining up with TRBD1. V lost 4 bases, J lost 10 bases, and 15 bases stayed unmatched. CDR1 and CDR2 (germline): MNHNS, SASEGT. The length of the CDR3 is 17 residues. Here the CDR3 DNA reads TGTGCCAGCAGTGTCACAGGGACATCCACAGGGGGGTCACCCCTCCACTTT. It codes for CASSVTGTSTGGSPLHF.

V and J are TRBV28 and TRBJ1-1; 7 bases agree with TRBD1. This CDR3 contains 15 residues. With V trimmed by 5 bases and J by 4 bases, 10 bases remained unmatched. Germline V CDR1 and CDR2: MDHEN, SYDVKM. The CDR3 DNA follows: TGTGCCAGCAGTCTAACAAACAACAGGGGCACTGAAGCTTTCTTT. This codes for CASSLTNNRGTEAFF.

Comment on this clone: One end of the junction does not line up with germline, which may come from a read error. This CDR3 reads CASSLAGGPAETQYF. The CDR3 coding sequence is TGTGCCAGCAGCCTAGCGGGGGGGCCGGCAGAGACCCAGTACTTC. The V and J genes are TRBV7-9 and TRBJ2-5, with TRBD2 matching 12 bases. The CDR3 runs 15 residues. The germline gives CDR1 SEHNR, CDR2 FQNEAQ (reference sequence).

The CDR3 DNA is TGCGCCAGCAGCCCACGGGGAAGGCGGTTAAAGAACACTGAAGCTTTCTTT. This encodes CASSPRGRRLKNTEAFF. The V gene is TRBV5-1, the J gene TRBJ1-1; D gene ambiguous. Trimming cost V 4 bases and J 1 base, with 20 bases left between them. This CDR3 spans 17 amino acids. The germline V gene has CDR1 SGHRS and CDR2 YFSETQ.

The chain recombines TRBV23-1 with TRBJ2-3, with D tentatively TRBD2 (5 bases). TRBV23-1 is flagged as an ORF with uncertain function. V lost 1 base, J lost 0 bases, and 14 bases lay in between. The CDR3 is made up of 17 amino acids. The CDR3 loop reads CASSQFLDGGSTDTQYF. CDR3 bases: TGCGCCAGCAGTCAATTTCTAGACGGAGGAAGCACAGATACGCAGTATTTT.

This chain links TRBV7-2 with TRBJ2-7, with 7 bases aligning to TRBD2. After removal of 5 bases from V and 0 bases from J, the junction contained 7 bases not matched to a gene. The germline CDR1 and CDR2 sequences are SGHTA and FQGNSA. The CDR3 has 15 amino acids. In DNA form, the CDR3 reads TGTGCCAGCAGCATGGGGGGGTATTCCTCCTACGAGCAGTACTTC. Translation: CASSMGGYSSYEQYF.